The source of this T cell receptor beta chain is a study of blood T cell repertoires in COVID-19. Overall study: The origin of the acute and convalescent COVID-19 samples was the United States, Italy and Spain. From T cells, B-cell-depleted T cells, or PBMCs came the material, which was cDNA or gDNA.

This clone was found once. In germline, CDR1 is MDHEN, CDR2 SYDVKM. Trimming took 2 bases from V and 4 from J, leaving 9 bases between them. This CDR3 has 13 amino acids. The assay was immunoSEQ multiplex PCR, and TCRdb's table has in-frame clones only and misses some. The data show about 270,000 clones, roughly 83% seen once. Sequencing was carried out using peripheral blood. The J gene is TRBJ2-7, the V gene TRBV28, with D unclear. The source of this sequence is a human donor with COVID-19, enrolled during active disease. The donor label of this sample is uncertain. CDR3 protein: CASSLPSSYEQYF. CDR3 DNA sequence: TGTGCCAGCAGTTTACCCAGTTCTTACGAGCAGTACTTC.